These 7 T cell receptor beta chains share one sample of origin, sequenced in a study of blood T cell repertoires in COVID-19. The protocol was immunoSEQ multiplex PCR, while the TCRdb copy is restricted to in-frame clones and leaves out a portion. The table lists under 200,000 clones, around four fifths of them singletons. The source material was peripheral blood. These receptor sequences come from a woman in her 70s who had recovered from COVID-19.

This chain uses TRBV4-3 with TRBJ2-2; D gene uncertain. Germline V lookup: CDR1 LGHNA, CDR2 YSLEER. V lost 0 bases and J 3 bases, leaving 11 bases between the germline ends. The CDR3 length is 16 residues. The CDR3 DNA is TGCGCCAGCAGCCAAGATGGGCCCTACGACACCGGGGAGCTGTTTTTT. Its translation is CASSQDGPYDTGELFF.

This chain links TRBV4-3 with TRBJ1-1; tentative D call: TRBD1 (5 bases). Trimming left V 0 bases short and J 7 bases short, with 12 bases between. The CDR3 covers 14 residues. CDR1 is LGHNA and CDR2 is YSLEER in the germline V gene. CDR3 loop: CASSQDRRVGEAFF. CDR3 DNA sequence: TGCGCCAGCAGCCAAGATCGCAGGGTTGGTGAAGCTTTCTTT.

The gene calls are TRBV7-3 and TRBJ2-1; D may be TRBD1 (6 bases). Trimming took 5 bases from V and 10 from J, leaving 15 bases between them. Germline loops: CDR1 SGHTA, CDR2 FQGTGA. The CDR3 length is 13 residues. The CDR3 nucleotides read TGTGCCAGCAGCCCTCAGTGGGGGCGGGAGCAGTTCTTC. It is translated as CASSPQWGREQFF.

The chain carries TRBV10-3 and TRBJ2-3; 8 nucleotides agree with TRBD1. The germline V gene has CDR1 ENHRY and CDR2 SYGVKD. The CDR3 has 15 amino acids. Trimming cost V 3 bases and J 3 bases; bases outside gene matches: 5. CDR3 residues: CAISDRQGSTDTQYF. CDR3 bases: TGTGCCATCAGTGACCGACAGGGGAGTACAGATACGCAGTATTTT.

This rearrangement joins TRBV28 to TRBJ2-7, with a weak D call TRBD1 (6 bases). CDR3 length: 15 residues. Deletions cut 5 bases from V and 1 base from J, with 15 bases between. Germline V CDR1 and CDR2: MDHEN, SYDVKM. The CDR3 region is CASSLRQAASYEQYF. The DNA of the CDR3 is TGTGCCAGCAGTCTCAGACAGGCCGCTTCCTACGAGCAGTACTTC.

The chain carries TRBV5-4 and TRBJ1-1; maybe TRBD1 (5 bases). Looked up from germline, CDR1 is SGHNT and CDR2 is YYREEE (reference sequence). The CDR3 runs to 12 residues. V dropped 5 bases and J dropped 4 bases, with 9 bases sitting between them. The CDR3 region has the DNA TGTGCCAGCAGTTTCGACAGCACTGAAGCTTTCTTT. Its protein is CASSFDSTEAFF.

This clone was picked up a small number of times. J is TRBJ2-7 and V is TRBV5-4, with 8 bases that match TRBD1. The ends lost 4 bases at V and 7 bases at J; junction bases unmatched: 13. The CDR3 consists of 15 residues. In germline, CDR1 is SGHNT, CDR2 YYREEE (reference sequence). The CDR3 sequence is CASSDYRGAFGEQYF. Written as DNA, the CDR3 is TGTGCCAGCAGCGATTACAGGGGGGCCTTCGGGGAGCAGTACTTC. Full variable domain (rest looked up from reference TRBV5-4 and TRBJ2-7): ETGVTQSPTHLIKTRGQQVTLRCSSQSGHNTVSWYQQALGQGPQFIFQYYREEENGRGNFPPRFSGLQFPNYSSELNVNALELDDSALYLCASSDYRGAFGEQYFGPGTRLTVT.